A single sample is the source of the 23 T cell receptor beta chains below, sequenced in a study of blood T cell repertoires in COVID-19. Measured with immunoSEQ multiplex PCR; TCRdb has only the in-frame clones, and not every one. The sample contains just over 250,000 clones, roughly nine tenths of which appear only once. Sequencing was done on a sample of peripheral blood. The receptor set was obtained from a man aged 55 to 70 who had recovered from COVID-19.

The J gene is TRBJ1-6, the V gene TRBV30, with D uncertain. V was clipped by 2 bases and J by 6 bases, with 8 bases between them. Germline CDR1 reads GTSNPN; CDR2 reads SVGIG (reference sequence). The CDR3 sequence is 13 residues long. Here the CDR3 reads CAWSSPSNSPLHF. In nucleotides, the CDR3 is TGTGCCTGGAGTAGCCCATCTAATTCACCCCTCCACTTT. The full variable domain, completed using reference TRBV30 and TRBJ1-6, is SQTIHQWPATLVQPVGSPLSLECTVEGTSNPNLYWYRQAAGRGLQLLFYSVGIGQISSEVPQNLSASRPQDRQFILSSKKLLLSDSGFYLCAWSSPSNSPLHFGNGTRLTVT.

V usage is TRBV3-1 (or the pseudogene TRBV3-2) and J usage is TRBJ1-3; tentative D call: TRBD1 (5 bases). In germline, CDR1 is LGHDT, CDR2 YNNKEL (reference sequence). The CDR3 runs 15 residues. V was trimmed by 5 bases and J by 7 bases, leaving 18 bases between them. This CDR3 reads CASSGRGSRDNTIYF. CDR3 nucleotides: TGTGCCAGCAGCGGCCGGGGGAGCAGGGACAACACCATATATTTT.

In this sample, this clone turned up once. The V gene is TRBV6-5, the J gene TRBJ1-3, with D perhaps TRBD1 (6 bases). Trimming left V 3 bases short and J 0 bases short, with 12 bases between. There are 16 residues in the CDR3. Germline CDR1 is MNHEY and CDR2 is SVGAGI. CDR3 residues: CASSYLPQGSGNTIYF. The CDR3 nucleotides are TGTGCCAGCAGTTATTTACCACAGGGCTCTGGAAACACCATATATTTT.

The gene calls are TRBV6-5 and TRBJ2-7; D might be TRBD1 (5 bases). CDR1 and CDR2 (germline): MNHEY, SVGAGI. The length of the CDR3 is 14 residues. Trimming removed 11 bases at V and 0 bases at J, with 17 bases between. For the CDR3, the DNA is TGTGCCGCCTCCCGGACATACAGCTCCTACGAGCAGTACTTC. Translated, it gives CAASRTYSSYEQYF.

The chain is built from TRBV11-2 and TRBJ2-3; 9 positions agree with TRBD2. The V gene's germline CDR1 is SGHAT and CDR2 FQNNGV. This CDR3 comprises 16 residues. V trimming: 9 bases; J trimming: 5 bases; junction bases outside the gene matches: 15. This CDR3 reads CASHEGAGLARDTQYF. The CDR3, as DNA: TGTGCCAGTCACGAAGGGGCCGGACTAGCGAGAGATACGCAGTATTTT.

This chain joins TRBV29-1 and TRBJ1-2; 7 bases are shared with TRBD1. Germline V gives CDR1 SQVTM, CDR2 ANQGSEA. After removal of 3 bases from V and 5 bases from J, the junction contained 6 bases not matched to a gene. This CDR3 has 13 residues. The CDR3 protein is CSVEDRSWYGYTF. The CDR3 nucleotides are TGCAGCGTTGAGGACAGGTCTTGGTATGGCTACACCTTC.

The chain carries TRBV18 and TRBJ1-5, with 7 nucleotides matching TRBD1. The CDR3 totals 15 residues. After removal of 1 base from V and 2 bases from J, the junction contained 2 bases not matched to a gene. Looked up from germline, CDR1 is KGHSH and CDR2 is LQKENI. The CDR3: CASSPQGAGNQPQHF. In nucleotides, the CDR3 is TGTGCCAGCTCACCACAGGGGGCCGGCAATCAGCCCCAGCATTTT.

V and J are TRBV9 and TRBJ2-1; a weak D match, TRBD2 (7 bases). Germline V lookup: CDR1 SGDLS, CDR2 YYNGEE. V was cut by 3 bases and J by 5 bases, with 15 bases left in between. The CDR3 loop spans 15 amino acids. The CDR3 loop reads CASSGRGAPHNEQFF. The CDR3 DNA reads as TGTGCCAGCAGCGGTCGGGGGGCCCCCCACAATGAGCAGTTCTTC.

This chain joins TRBV7-8 and TRBJ2-3, with D hard to call. The CDR3 extends over 15 amino acids. Trimming removed 5 bases from V and 3 bases from J, with 15 bases in between. Germline CDR1 SGHVS, CDR2 FQNEAQ. The CDR3 protein is CASSPPRGVTDTQYF. In nucleotides, the CDR3 is TGTGCCAGCAGCCCCCCCCGAGGTGTGACAGATACGCAGTATTTT. Variable domain in full (rest from reference TRBV7-8 and TRBJ2-3): GAGVSQSPRYKVAKRGQDVALRCDPISGHVSLFWYQQALGQGPEFLTYFQNEAQLDKSGLPSDRFFAERPEGSVSTLKIQRTQQEDSAVYLCASSPPRGVTDTQYFGPGTRLTVL.

CDR3 loop: CASSSGQGVYGYTF. CDR3 DNA sequence: TGTGCCAGCAGTTCGGGACAGGGGGTCTATGGCTACACCTTC. This chain links TRBV6-2 or TRBV6-3 with TRBJ1-2; TRBD1 agrees at 11 bases. Germline V gives CDR1 MNHEY, CDR2 SVGEGT. This CDR3 comprises 14 residues. Trimming at V came to 4 bases and at J to 4 bases, leaving 2 bases not matched to a gene.

The chain recombines TRBV7-6 with TRBJ2-2; 8 positions agree with TRBD2. V shed 1 base and J 4 bases; nucleotides not matched to a gene: 17. The CDR3 is 20 residues long. Germline V gene data show CDR1 as SGHVS and CDR2 as FNYEAQ. CDR3 nucleotides: TGTGCCAGCAGCTTAGTGGCCCCCCCGTGGGCGGGGGGCCGCACCGGGGAGCTGTTTTTT. Its protein product is CASSLVAPPWAGGRTGELFF.

This clone has only a few counts. V gene TRBV4-1 combines with J gene TRBJ2-7; 10 nucleotides match TRBD1. Germline CDR1 and CDR2: MGHRA and YSYEKL. This CDR3 spans 15 amino acids. The trim removed 2 bases at V and 2 bases at J, leaving 3 bases unmatched. Here the CDR3 reads CASSQPGQGTYEQYF. The CDR3 bases are TGCGCCAGCAGCCAACCGGGACAGGGGACCTACGAGCAGTACTTC.

This clone came up a few times. The chain employs TRBV6-1 and TRBJ2-5; 11 bases line up with TRBD2. V lost 0 bases and J lost 4; bases outside the gene matches: 4. This CDR3 has 16 amino acids. Germline CDR1 MNHNS, CDR2 SASEGT. CDR3 protein: CASSEASGGVRETQYF. The DNA for the CDR3 is TGTGCCAGCAGTGAAGCTAGCGGGGGGGTGAGAGAGACCCAGTACTTC.

The rearrangement links TRBV6-2 or TRBV6-3 to TRBJ2-7, with D tentatively TRBD2 (7 bases). Germline CDR1 MNHEY, CDR2 SVGEGT. The CDR3 totals 19 residues. V lost 4 bases to trimming and J lost 3 bases, with 28 bases between them. CDR3 in DNA: TGTGCCAGCAGTTCGCACAGGGTGGCTAGCGGAAATCGTCACTACGAGCAGTACTTC. It encodes CASSSHRVASGNRHYEQYF.

The chain joins TRBV19 to TRBJ2-7; 8 nucleotides align to TRBD1. The length of the CDR3 is 14 residues. Germline V gene lookup returns CDR1 LNHDA and CDR2 SQIVND (reference sequence). After removal of 6 bases from V and 3 bases from J, the junction contained 7 bases not matched to a gene. The CDR3 DNA follows: TGTGCCAGTAGCCAACCGGGACAGGACTACGAGCAGTACTTC. It specifies CASSQPGQDYEQYF.

The CDR3 region is CASRTGTGGSYEQYF. In nucleotides, the CDR3 is TGTGCCAGTAGAACCGGGACAGGGGGCAGCTACGAGCAGTACTTC. The rearrangement uses TRBV19 and TRBJ2-7; 12 bases agree with TRBD1. The CDR3 loop spans 15 amino acids. Germline V gives CDR1 LNHDA, CDR2 SQIVND (reference sequence). With 6 bases clipped from V and 3 bases from J, the junction kept 6 bases outside the gene matches.

V gene TRBV2 combines with J gene TRBJ2-5; 10 bases are shared with TRBD1. This CDR3 has 15 residues. V lost 6 bases, J lost 5 bases, and 9 bases stayed unmatched. The germline V gene has CDR1 SNHLY and CDR2 FYNNEI. The CDR3 is CASRKDRGILETQYF. CDR3 DNA: TGTGCCAGCAGGAAGGACAGGGGGATTCTTGAGACCCAGTACTTC.

The rearrangement joins TRBV5-1 to TRBJ2-1; 11 bases match TRBD2. Per the germline V gene, CDR1 is SGHRS and CDR2 is YFSETQ. V was pared by 7 bases and J by 9 bases, with 9 bases of the junction left unmatched. The CDR3 runs to 14 residues. CDR3 residues: CASCTGTSGVEQFF. In nucleotides, the CDR3 is TGCGCCAGCTGTACCGGGACTAGCGGAGTTGAGCAGTTCTTC. The variable domain in full, with the rest retrieved from reference TRBV5-1 and TRBJ2-1, is KAGVTQTPRYLIKTRGQQVTLSCSPISGHRSVSWYQQTPGQGLQFLFEYFSETQRNKGNFPGRFSGRQFSNSRSEMNVSTLELGDSALYLCASCTGTSGVEQFFGPGTRLTVL.

This clone has a handful of counts. V is TRBV5-6 and J is TRBJ1-6; D is possibly TRBD1 (5 bases). Germline-derived CDR1 and CDR2 are SGHDT and YYEEEE. The CDR3 is 17 residues long. Trimming took 4 bases from V and 0 from J, leaving 14 bases between them. CDR3 loop: CASSNYRTSSYNSPLHF. The CDR3 region has the DNA TGTGCCAGCAGCAACTACAGGACAAGCTCCTATAATTCACCCCTCCACTTT.

This chain links TRBV7-2 with TRBJ2-7, with 7 positions matching TRBD2. The V and J ends lost 7 bases and 2 bases, in that order; junction bases with no gene match: 5. The CDR3 has 13 amino acids. Per the germline V gene, CDR1 is SGHTA and CDR2 is FQGNSA. CDR3 sequence (DNA): TGTGCCAGCACTCTAGCGGTAACCTACGAGCAGTACTTC. This sequence encodes CASTLAVTYEQYF.

The rearrangement links TRBV7-7 to TRBJ1-6; D remains unclear. Germline V gives CDR1 SSHAT, CDR2 FNYEAQ (reference sequence). Trimming removed 2 bases at V and 0 bases at J, with 11 bases between. The CDR3 extends over 17 amino acids. The CDR3 DNA is TGTGCCAGCAGCTTACCCAGGAAGAGCTCCTATAATTCACCCCTCCACTTT. Translation gives CASSLPRKSSYNSPLHF.

V usage is TRBV5-1 and J usage is TRBJ1-2; D gene unclear. The CDR3 sequence is 14 residues long. Germline lookup yields CDR1 SGHRS and CDR2 YFSETQ. Trimming left V 2 bases short and J 2 bases short, with 10 bases between. CDR3 nucleotide sequence: TGCGCCAGCAGCTTCGTCGGCGGGAACTATGGCTACACCTTC. The encoded protein is CASSFVGGNYGYTF.

The gene calls are TRBV18 and TRBJ1-6, with D possibly being TRBD1 (6 bases). V lost 0 bases, J lost 7 bases, and 10 bases lay in between. The CDR3 is made up of 15 amino acids. In germline, CDR1 is KGHSH, CDR2 LQKENI. The CDR3: CASSPPGTQNSPLHF. CDR3 nucleotides: TGTGCCAGCTCACCACCCGGGACACAGAATTCACCCCTCCACTTT.